This T cell receptor beta chain was sequenced for a study of T cells after yellow fever vaccination. The study's findings and limits: Once the booster was given, most primary-vaccination clones reappeared, at about 96% for CD4 and over 75% for CD8. The bulk population could contribute abundant contaminating clonotypes to FACS-sorted repertoires.

In germline, CDR1 is LGHDT, CDR2 YNNKEL (reference sequence). The V end lost 5 bases, the J end lost 7 bases, and 14 bases lay between the germline ends. The CDR3 covers 14 residues. On this clonotype itself: Its target is unknown.

TCRdb ran MiXCR on the 5' RACE reads and lists one entry per CDR3 protein. The sample carries a few hundred thousand distinct CDR3 sequences, about 17% recorded once. The starting material was PBMCs, obtained before the yellow fever booster vaccination. The source of this sequence is a man aged 18 to 29 who received the YFV17D yellow fever vaccine. The V gene is TRBV3-1, the J gene TRBJ1-4; D possibly corresponds to TRBD1 (6 bases). CDR3 sequence (DNA): TGTGCCAGCAGCGATAAAGGGGGACGTGAAAAACTGTTTTTT. Its translation: CASSDKGGREKLFF.